This entry lists 32 T cell receptor beta chains sequenced from one sample in a study of T cell repertoires in cytomegalovirus infection. Their antigens remain unidentified. MiXCR, run by TCRdb on the reads, gives a single entry per CDR3 protein. The table includes 570,000 or so distinct CDR3 sequences, 40% detected once. The sequences come from cultured PBMCs, collected from culture after CMV antigen stimulation. The source of these receptors is a human donor in good health (CMV status not recorded). Some clones in this sample may be carry-over from other donors' samples.

V usage is TRBV7-7 and J usage is TRBJ2-1, with 9 bases that match TRBD2. This CDR3 region has 15 residues. V shed 5 bases and J 6 bases; nucleotides not matched to a gene: 8. Looked up from germline, CDR1 is SSHAT and CDR2 is FNYEAQ (reference sequence). The CDR3 region is CASSNGLATLNEQFF. Here the CDR3 DNA reads TGTGCCAGCAGCAACGGACTAGCGACTCTCAATGAGCAGTTCTTC. The full variable domain, in which reference TRBV7-7 and TRBJ2-1 provide the parts outside the CDR3, is GAGVSQSPRYKVTKRGQDVTLRCDPISSHATLYWYQQALGQGPEFLTYFNYEAQPDKSGLPSDRFSAERPEGSISTLTIQRTEQRDSAMYRCASSNGLATLNEQFFGPGTRLTVL.

The rearrangement uses TRBV5-4 and TRBJ2-7; D might be TRBD1 (6 bases). The ends were cut back, 7 bases at V and 1 base at J, with 18 bases in the middle. The CDR3 has 15 residues. The germline V gene encodes CDR1 SGHNT and CDR2 YYREEE (reference sequence). The CDR3 DNA reads as TGTGCCAGCCGCCCCGACGCGAGGGGGTCCTACGAGCAGTACTTC. It yields the protein CASRPDARGSYEQYF.

There are a few counts of this clonotype. V gene TRBV6-1 combines with J gene TRBJ1-4; D is undetermined. The V gene's germline CDR1 is MNHNS and CDR2 SASEGT. V lost 5 bases to trimming and J lost 0 bases, with 7 bases between them. The CDR3 has 14 residues. The CDR3 DNA is TGTGCCAGCAGTCAGACGACAACTAATGAAAAACTGTTTTTT. It translates to CASSQTTTNEKLFF.

The chain couples TRBV5-1 to TRBJ2-5; the D is unclear. The CDR3 totals 14 residues. V gave up 0 bases and J gave up 0 bases, with 6 bases separating them. The V gene's germline CDR1 is SGHRS and CDR2 YFSETQ. DNA of the CDR3: TGCGCCAGCAGCTTGGTAGCCGACCAAGAGACCCAGTACTTC. It yields the protein CASSLVADQETQYF.

This clonotype has just a few counts. This rearrangement joins TRBV18 to TRBJ1-1; D gene ambiguous. This CDR3 has 15 amino acids. Germline lookup yields CDR1 KGHSH and CDR2 LQKENI. With 6 bases removed from V and 2 bases from J, the gap between germline ends came to 16 bases. This CDR3 is CASSRESGYNTEAFF. Here the CDR3 DNA reads TGTGCCAGCTCCCGGGAGTCTGGGTACAACACTGAAGCTTTCTTT.

The chain has TRBV20-1 and TRBJ1-5, with D tentatively TRBD1 (6 bases). The CDR3 is 14 amino acids. V lost 3 bases and J 5 bases, leaving 14 bases between the germline ends. CDR1 and CDR2 (germline): DFQATT, SNEGSKA (reference sequence). Here the CDR3 DNA reads TGCAGTGCTAGCATTGGACAGATACATCAGCCCCAGCATTTT. Translating it yields CSASIGQIHQPQHF.

This chain connects TRBV11-2 to TRBJ2-3, with D unresolved. Germline CDR1 is SGHAT and CDR2 is FQNNGV. The ends were cut back, 5 bases at V and 6 bases at J, with 21 bases in the middle. CDR3 length: 16 residues. CDR3 nucleotide sequence: TGTGCCAGCAGCACGGCCATCAGTCTAGGAAGCGATACGCAGTATTTT. This gives the protein CASSTAISLGSDTQYF.

V gene TRBV19 combines with J gene TRBJ2-1; D is perhaps TRBD1 (5 bases). Germline CDR1 reads LNHDA; CDR2 reads SQIVND (reference sequence). There are 14 residues in the CDR3. V shed 3 bases and J shed 6 bases, with 12 bases lying between them. The CDR3 DNA reads as TGTGCCAGTAGTATTGATCAGGGCATCAATGAGCAGTTCTTC. Residues: CASSIDQGINEQFF.

J is TRBJ1-1 and V is TRBV4-1, with D tentatively TRBD1 (6 bases). The V gene's germline CDR1 is MGHRA and CDR2 YSYEKL. CDR3 length equals 16 residues. V lost 0 bases and J 1 base, leaving 12 bases between the germline ends. CDR3 DNA: TGCGCCAGCAGCCAAGATCGCCGACAGGAGAACACTGAAGCTTTCTTT. Protein sequence: CASSQDRRQENTEAFF.

This chain uses TRBV28 with TRBJ2-5; TRBD1 matches at 10 bases. The junction had 11 bases not matched to a gene; V was cut back by 5 bases and J by 2 bases. The CDR3 runs 17 residues. Germline V gene sequence: CDR1 MDHEN, CDR2 SYDVKM. The CDR3 nucleotides read TGTGCCAGCAGTACGAGGACAGGGGGAGGAGGGCAAGAGACCCAGTACTTC. As protein: CASSTRTGGGGQETQYF.

The rearrangement uses TRBV10-3 and TRBJ2-7, with a possible D match to TRBD1 (6 bases). Germline V lookup: CDR1 ENHRY, CDR2 SYGVKD. This CDR3 has 14 amino acids. V was shortened by 0 bases and J by 6 bases, with 12 bases between the two germline ends. The CDR3 region is CAISESDRSSEQYF. As DNA, the CDR3 is TGTGCCATCAGTGAGTCCGACAGGAGCTCCGAGCAGTACTTC.

The chain couples TRBV10-3 to TRBJ2-7; 8 bases are a match to TRBD1. Germline CDR1 reads ENHRY; CDR2 reads SYGVKD. The CDR3 runs to 13 residues. The V and J ends lost 5 bases and 2 bases, in that order; junction bases with no gene match: 2. CDR3 DNA: TGTGCCATCAGTACGGGACAGGCCTACGAGCAGTACTTC. As protein: CAISTGQAYEQYF.

The J gene is TRBJ2-5, the V gene TRBV6-2 or TRBV6-3; D assignment may be TRBD1 or TRBD2 (5 bases each). The CDR3 runs 15 residues. Germline V gene data show CDR1 as MNHEY and CDR2 as SVGEGT. V was trimmed by 6 bases and J by 0 bases, leaving 14 bases between them. CDR3 loop: CASRNLGADQETQYF. The CDR3 DNA is TGTGCCAGCAGAAACCTCGGGGCGGACCAAGAGACCCAGTACTTC.

The chain combines TRBV12-3 or TRBV12-4 with TRBJ2-7; D remains unclear. The germline V and J ends were trimmed by 3 bases and 3 bases, with 9 bases remaining between them. The CDR3 loop spans 13 amino acids. The CDR3 nucleotides read TGTGCCAGCAGTTTCCCTCCCGGCTACGAGCAGTACTTC. This codes for CASSFPPGYEQYF.

The chain couples TRBV7-2 to TRBJ1-6; D gene unclear. V dropped 4 bases and J dropped 8 bases, with 6 bases sitting between them. The CDR3 has 12 residues. CDR1 SGHTA and CDR2 FQGNSA come from the germline V gene. CDR3 protein: CASSSQDSPLHF. The DNA for the CDR3 is TGTGCCAGCAGCTCGCAAGATTCACCCCTCCACTTT.

The genes are TRBV18 and TRBJ2-1, with 10 bases aligning to TRBD1. This CDR3 has 16 amino acids. V trimming: 5 bases; J trimming: 10 bases; junction bases outside the gene matches: 14. From germline, CDR1 is KGHSH and CDR2 LQKENI. CDR3 amino acids: CASSSSPGTGENEQFF. The DNA of the CDR3 is TGTGCCAGCTCATCATCCCCCGGGACAGGGGAGAACGAGCAGTTCTTC.

This clonotype was seen a few times. This chain uses TRBV20-1 with TRBJ1-4; weak D call: TRBD1 (5 bases). Trimming removed 2 bases at V and 6 bases at J, with 13 bases between. Per the germline V gene, CDR1 is DFQATT and CDR2 is SNEGSKA (reference sequence). The CDR3 has 14 amino acids. CDR3 residues: CSARPLGGDEKLFF. The CDR3 DNA reads TGCAGTGCTAGACCCCTGGGGGGAGATGAAAAACTGTTTTTT.

The rearrangement joins TRBV7-6 to TRBJ2-5; a weak D match, TRBD1 (6 bases). This CDR3 spans 14 amino acids. Per the germline V gene, CDR1 is SGHVS and CDR2 is FNYEAQ. The V gene lost 3 bases and the J gene lost 5 bases, with 13 bases spanning the gap. The CDR3 DNA reads TGTGCCAGCAGCTTGGGGACACAGCAGGAGACCCAGTACTTC. This codes for CASSLGTQQETQYF.

This clonotype was seen more than once but under ten times. The J gene is TRBJ1-2, the V gene TRBV11-3; TRBD1 matches 8 bases. Germline lookup yields CDR1 SGHNT and CDR2 YENEEA. The CDR3 extends over 13 amino acids. V was clipped by 5 bases and J by 8 bases; unmatched bases: 7. The CDR3 sequence is CASSKDRDSGYTF. CDR3 coding DNA: TGTGCCAGCAGCAAGGACAGGGACAGCGGCTACACCTTC.

This clonotype turned up a few times. The rearrangement joins TRBV2 to TRBJ2-5; 7 nucleotides match TRBD2. The CDR3 runs 13 residues. V dropped 7 bases and J dropped 5; count of bases not matched to a gene: 7. Germline V CDR1 and CDR2: SNHLY, FYNNEI. CDR3 loop: CASTTGGLETQYF. The DNA for the CDR3 is TGTGCCAGCACTACGGGGGGTCTGGAGACCCAGTACTTC.

In this sample, this clonotype turned up once. The rearrangement uses TRBV11-3 and TRBJ1-5; no clear D gene. The V end lost 6 bases, the J end lost 2 bases, and 14 bases lay between the germline ends. This CDR3 has 15 residues. Germline values: CDR1 SGHNT, CDR2 YENEEA. This chain's CDR3 is CASRVPRSGNQPQHF. CDR3 nucleotides: TGTGCCAGCAGGGTACCAAGGTCGGGCAATCAGCCCCAGCATTTT.

The chain has TRBV28 and TRBJ2-3; TRBD2 matches 8 bases. Germline assignment: CDR1 MDHEN and CDR2 SYDVKM. Trimming at V came to 5 bases and at J to 2 bases, leaving 12 bases not matched to a gene. This CDR3 spans 17 amino acids. This CDR3 is CASSRTGLADDTDTQYF. In nucleotides, the CDR3 is TGTGCCAGCAGTCGAACCGGACTAGCCGACGACACAGATACGCAGTATTTT.

The sample holds a few counts of this clonotype. The rearrangement links TRBV12-3 or TRBV12-4 to TRBJ1-2; TRBD1 matches at 10 bases. V shed 2 bases and J 8 bases; nucleotides not matched to a gene: 5. The CDR3 contains 14 residues. The CDR3: CASSLFDRGRGYTF. For the CDR3, the DNA is TGTGCCAGCAGTTTATTCGACAGGGGGCGAGGCTACACCTTC.

This rearrangement joins TRBV28 to TRBJ1-1; D gene ambiguous. This CDR3 spans 13 amino acids. The germline V gene encodes CDR1 MDHEN and CDR2 SYDVKM. Trimming cost V 6 bases and J 6 bases, with 14 bases left between them. As DNA, the CDR3 is TGTGCCAGCAGCTATCTGCGCGGATCTGAAGCTTTCTTT. Translation: CASSYLRGSEAFF. The full variable domain, its missing parts supplied by reference TRBV28 and TRBJ1-1, is DVKVTQSSRYLVKRTGEKVFLECVQDMDHENMFWYRQDPGLGLRLIYFSYDVKMKEKGDIPEGYSVSREKKERFSLILESASTNQTSMYLCASSYLRGSEAFFGQGTRLTVV.

The chain carries TRBV6-5 and TRBJ2-3, with TRBD1 matching over 8 bases. The J segment lost 4 bases and the V segment lost 0 bases, leaving 6 bases of the junction unmatched. CDR3 length: 16 amino acids. Germline assignment: CDR1 MNHEY and CDR2 SVGAGI. The CDR3 DNA sequence: TGTGCCAGCAGTTACTCGTCGCAGGGGGCGGCAGATACGCAGTATTTT. It yields the protein CASSYSSQGAADTQYF.

The chain combines TRBV15 with TRBJ2-3, with 11 bases identical to TRBD2. The CDR3 spans 17 residues. Germline CDR1 is LNHNV and CDR2 is YYDKDF (reference sequence). J was trimmed by 1 base and V by 0 bases; bases with no gene match: 3. CDR3 region: CATSRDKTSGGTDTQYF. The CDR3 DNA is TGTGCCACCAGCAGAGATAAGACTAGCGGGGGCACAGATACGCAGTATTTT.

In its sample, this clonotype was seen a few times. The rearrangement uses TRBV28 and TRBJ2-5; 11 nucleotides agree with TRBD1. The CDR3 runs to 17 residues. The V gene end was trimmed by 6 bases and the J gene end by 5 bases; junction bases not matched to a gene: 14. Germline V gene sequence: CDR1 MDHEN, CDR2 SYDVKM. CDR3 in DNA: TGTGCCAGCAGAGGGCCGGGGACAGGGGGGCCTCGGGAGACCCAGTACTTC. Its translation: CASRGPGTGGPRETQYF.

V usage is TRBV7-6 and J usage is TRBJ2-3, with a possible D match to TRBD1 (6 bases). V lost 0 bases, J lost 5 bases, and 6 bases lay in between. This CDR3 region has 13 residues. CDR1 is SGHVS, CDR2 FNYEAQ, per germline. The CDR3 is CASSLADRDTQYF. CDR3 nucleotide sequence: TGTGCCAGCAGCTTAGCGGACAGAGATACGCAGTATTTT.

This rearrangement joins TRBV7-2 to TRBJ2-3; TRBD2 might be the D (5 bases). CDR1 SGHTA and CDR2 FQGNSA come from the germline V gene. The V and J ends lost 5 bases and 1 base respectively, with 16 bases between them. This CDR3 comprises 16 residues. The CDR3 loop is CASSPRPAGGTDTQYF. The CDR3 DNA reads TGTGCCAGCAGCCCCCGGCCAGCCGGGGGCACAGATACGCAGTATTTT. Together with reference TRBV7-2 and TRBJ2-3, the CDR3 gives the full variable domain: GAGVSQSPSNKVTEKGKDVELRCDPISGHTALYWYRQSLGQGLEFLIYFQGNSAPDKSGLPSDRFSAERTGGSVSTLTIQRTQQEDSAVYLCASSPRPAGGTDTQYFGPGTRLTVL.

As for this clonotype: Given a much more abundant clone one base away, this may be a read error. V and J are TRBV7-2 and TRBJ2-7; TRBD1 aligns across 8 bases. The length of the CDR3 is 14 residues. In germline, CDR1 is SGHTA, CDR2 FQGNSA. This CDR3 reads CARSSQGARYEQYF. The CDR3 coding sequence is TGTGCCCGCAGCTCTCAGGGGGCGAGGTACGAGCAGTACTTC. The whole variable domain, remainder taken from reference TRBV7-2 and TRBJ2-7, is GAGVSQSPSNKVTEKGKDVELRCDPISGHTALYWYRQSLGQGLEFLIYFQGNSAPDKSGLPSDRFSAERTGGSVSTLTIQRTQQEDSAVYLCARSSQGARYEQYFGPGTRLTVT.

V usage is TRBV20-1 and J usage is TRBJ1-2; 8 positions match TRBD1. The CDR3 has 15 amino acids. From germline, CDR1 is DFQATT and CDR2 SNEGSKA (reference sequence). Losses at the gene ends were 1 base for V and 3 bases for J; bases not matched to a gene: 7. The chain's CDR3 is CSARAAGQGYYGYTF. The CDR3 DNA is TGCAGTGCTAGAGCGGCAGGACAGGGCTACTATGGCTACACCTTC.

The genes are TRBV7-9 and TRBJ1-2; no definite D call. CDR3 length: 11 amino acids. Trimming removed 5 bases at V and 6 bases at J, with 7 bases between. Germline V CDR1 and CDR2: SEHNR, FQNEAQ (reference sequence). CDR3 nucleotide sequence: TGTGCCAGCAGCCAGTACGATGGCTACACCTTC. This translates into CASSQYDGYTF.